One and the same sample provided the 11 T cell receptor beta chains below, sequenced in a study of T cells in Graves' hyperthyroidism and ophthalmopathy. TCR beta CDR3 region amplification was performed from RNA transcripts. In the first-round RT-PCR of the TCR CDR3, the HTBI primer set was used. A single record per CDR3 protein comes from TCRdb applying MiXCR to the multiplex PCR reads. The data contain around 540,000 distinct CDR3 sequences, about 16% of them singletons. Sequencing was done on a sample of blood. The source of these receptors is a woman in her twenties or thirties with Graves' ophthalmopathy.

The J gene is TRBJ2-1, the V gene TRBV6-1; 9 nucleotides match TRBD2. The CDR3 covers 15 residues. The J segment lost 8 bases and the V segment lost 1 base, leaving 6 bases of the junction unmatched. Per germline, CDR1 MNHNS and CDR2 SASEGT. Written as DNA, the CDR3 is TGTGCCAGCAGTGAAGGCGGGAGGGCCTCGGATGAGCAGTTCTTC. Translation: CASSEGGRASDEQFF.

This clonotype has at least ten counts. The chain has TRBV2 and TRBJ2-5, with D unclear. The V and J ends lost 5 bases and 2 bases respectively, with 15 bases between them. The CDR3 contains 15 residues. Germline CDR1 and CDR2: SNHLY and FYNNEI. The CDR3, as DNA: TGTGCCAGCAGTCCCCTCCCGGGTAGGCAAGAGACCCAGTACTTC. This sequence encodes CASSPLPGRQETQYF.

This clonotype was detected a few times. V and J are TRBV6-1 and TRBJ2-5; either TRBD1 or TRBD2 may fit D (7 bases each). This CDR3 has 14 amino acids. The V and J ends lost 6 bases and 4 bases respectively, with 15 bases between them. Germline V gene lookup returns CDR1 MNHNS and CDR2 SASEGT. The CDR3 DNA reads TGTGCCAGCAGCCTAAGCAGGGGGGGAGAGACCCAGTACTTC. It specifies CASSLSRGGETQYF.

This clonotype was counted many times. The chain has TRBV5-1 and TRBJ2-1; no definite D call. Trimming stripped 5 bases from V and 1 base from J, with 10 bases between. Germline V gene lookup returns CDR1 SGHRS and CDR2 YFSETQ. This CDR3 has 14 amino acids. The CDR3 DNA follows: TGCGCCAGCAGGAGGTCTTATTCCTACAATGAGCAGTTCTTC. This codes for CASRRSYSYNEQFF.

The chain carries TRBV15 and TRBJ2-5; D is undetermined. The CDR3 is 12 residues long. Looked up from germline, CDR1 is LNHNV and CDR2 is YYDKDF (reference sequence). V gave up 5 bases and J gave up 0 bases, with 4 bases separating them. The CDR3 here is CATSSYQETQYF. CDR3 bases: TGTGCCACCAGCTCGTACCAAGAGACCCAGTACTTC. Using reference TRBV15 and TRBJ2-5 for the parts outside the CDR3, the full variable domain is DAMVIQNPRYQVTQFGKPVTLSCSQTLNHNVMYWYQQKSSQAPKLLFHYYDKDFNNEADTPDNFQSRRPNTSFCFLDIRSPGLGDTAMYLCATSSYQETQYFGPGTRLLVL.

This clonotype was observed a few times. The chain joins TRBV5-1 to TRBJ2-3; TRBD2 matches 11 bases. With 4 bases clipped from V and 6 bases from J, the junction kept 10 bases outside the gene matches. The V gene's germline CDR1 is SGHRS and CDR2 YFSETQ. CDR3 length: 16 residues. In DNA form, the CDR3 reads TGCGCCAGCAGCCAACAACTAGCGGGAGCTTCTGATACGCAGTATTTT. Its translation is CASSQQLAGASDTQYF.

Only a few counts were recorded for this clonotype. The chain links TRBV19 to TRBJ1-2; tentative D call: TRBD1 (6 bases). The V end was cut by 5 bases, the J end by 8 bases, with 18 bases between. The CDR3 extends over 14 amino acids. CDR1 is LNHDA, CDR2 SQIVND, per germline (reference sequence). The CDR3 DNA reads TGTGCCAGTAGTTCTCGACCGACAGGCAACGGCTACACCTTC. Protein product: CASSSRPTGNGYTF. Full variable domain (remainder filled in from reference TRBV19 and TRBJ1-2): DGGITQSPKYLFRKEGQNVTLSCEQNLNHDAMYWYRQDPGQGLRLIYYSQIVNDFQKGDIAEGYSVSREKKESFPLTVTSAQKNPTAFYLCASSSRPTGNGYTFGSGTRLTVV.

The V gene is TRBV6-2 or TRBV6-3, the J gene TRBJ1-1, with D possibly being TRBD1 (5 bases). The CDR3 is 14 residues long. The V gene's germline CDR1 is MNHEY and CDR2 SVGEGT. V lost 6 bases and J 5 bases, leaving 16 bases between the germline ends. The CDR3 protein is CASSYGGVKTEAFF. CDR3 bases: TGTGCCAGCAGCTATGGGGGGGTAAAGACTGAAGCTTTCTTT.

This chain joins TRBV4-1 and TRBJ2-5; possible D gene TRBD2, 6 bases. V shed 3 bases and J shed 4 bases, with 24 bases lying between them. Per germline, CDR1 MGHRA and CDR2 YSYEKL. The CDR3 covers 18 residues. The CDR3 DNA follows: TGCGCCAGCAGCCAGATTAATTTGGGACTTCCCTACGGAGAGACCCAGTACTTC. Translation: CASSQINLGLPYGETQYF.

This chain connects TRBV27 to TRBJ2-1, with D perhaps matching TRBD2 (5 bases). Deletions cut 5 bases from V and 4 bases from J, with 18 bases between. Per the germline V gene, CDR1 is MNHEY and CDR2 is SMNVEV (reference sequence). CDR3 length equals 16 residues. CDR3 nucleotides: TGTGCCAGCAGTCCCCCTTTTGGGAGTGGATACAATGAGCAGTTCTTC. The encoded protein is CASSPPFGSGYNEQFF.

This clonotype was seen a handful of times. CDR3 loop: CASSKGQGWANTEAFF. The CDR3 DNA reads TGTGCCAGCAGTAAGGGACAGGGGTGGGCGAACACTGAAGCTTTCTTT. The chain has TRBV2 and TRBJ1-1, with 10 bases matching TRBD1. J lost 1 base, V lost 5 bases, and 7 bases had no gene match. Per the germline V gene, CDR1 is SNHLY and CDR2 is FYNNEI. This CDR3 contains 16 residues.